At least ten counts were recorded for the clone carrying this TCR beta chain. Amplification yielded TCR beta CDR3 regions, with RNA transcripts as the source. During a first-round RT-PCR of the TCR CDR3, the HTBI primer set was used. TCRdb re-analysed the multiplex PCR reads in MiXCR, keeping a single row per CDR3 protein. The sample contains around 300,000 distinct CDR3 sequences, 10% to 15% of which appear only once. There are 14 residues in the CDR3. J was trimmed by 1 base and V by 3 bases; bases with no gene match: 3. The germline gives CDR1 SGHAT, CDR2 FQNNGV. The sample comes from a study of T cells in Graves' hyperthyroidism and ophthalmopathy. Study as a whole: Peripheral blood samples were taken at initial diagnosis, prior to any treatment.

PBMCs were derived from around 10 ml fresh peripheral blood. The source is a woman in her twenties or thirties with Graves' hyperthyroidism that later progressed to Graves' ophthalmopathy. Sequences were obtained from blood. V usage is TRBV11-2 and J usage is TRBJ2-7; the match to TRBD2 covers 7 bases. The CDR3 spells CASSFGTKSYEQYF. The CDR3 DNA reads as TGTGCCAGCAGCTTCGGGACTAAATCCTACGAGCAGTACTTC.